Presented here are 26 T cell receptor beta chains from one specimen sequenced in a study of T cell responses to AZD1222 COVID-19 vaccine. Data came from immunoSEQ multiplex PCR; TCRdb stores just in-frame clones and leaves some out. Counted here are approximately 150,000 clones, 89% occurring once; the ten biggest clones make up under 2%. Source: peripheral blood, taken 28 days after the second AZD1222 dose. These receptors originate from an adult who received the AZD1222 COVID-19 vaccine.

With regard to this clone: Different DNA sequences within this sample yield the same CDR3. The genes are TRBV10-1 and TRBJ2-7; TRBD1 is a possible D gene (6 bases). Per the germline V gene, CDR1 is WNHNN and CDR2 is SYGVQD (reference sequence). CDR3 length: 14 residues. Trimming stripped 4 bases from V and 5 bases from J, with 15 bases between. CDR3 loop: CASSGGTRANEQYF. The CDR3 coding sequence is TGCGCCAGCAGTGGTGGGACAAGAGCCAACGAGCAGTACTTC.

The rearrangement joins TRBV5-6 to TRBJ1-6, with D perhaps matching TRBD1 (6 bases). CDR1 is SGHDT, CDR2 YYEEEE, per germline. The CDR3 spans 15 residues. V was cut by 2 bases and J by 6 bases, with 12 bases left in between. The CDR3 region has the DNA TGTGCCAGCAGCTTACAGGGATTTGGTAATTCACCCCTCCACTTT. It is translated as CASSLQGFGNSPLHF.

This chain uses TRBV12-5 with TRBJ2-5; 9 bases match TRBD1. CDR3 length: 15 amino acids. V lost 1 base to trimming and J lost 6 bases; unmatched junction nucleotides: 6. Germline V lookup: CDR1 LGHNT, CDR2 FRNRAP. For the CDR3, the DNA is TGTGCTAGTGGTTTGGGGGACAGGGAAGGAAAGACCCAGTACTTC. Residues: CASGLGDREGKTQYF.

The rearrangement uses TRBV6-2 or TRBV6-3 and TRBJ2-1, with 7 bases fitting TRBD2. Germline CDR1 MNHEY, CDR2 SVGEGT. Trimming at V came to 5 bases and at J to 5 bases, leaving 12 bases not matched to a gene. The CDR3 totals 16 residues. The CDR3 is CASSPIGAGSDNEQFF. The CDR3 DNA follows: TGTGCCAGCAGTCCGATAGGAGCGGGAAGCGACAATGAGCAGTTCTTC.

This chain links TRBV6-2 or TRBV6-3 with TRBJ1-5, with D tentatively TRBD1 (5 bases). Trimming took 5 bases from V and 1 from J, leaving 6 bases between them. This CDR3 comprises 13 residues. The germline CDR1 and CDR2 sequences are MNHEY and SVGEGT. The CDR3 protein is CASSGGSNQPQHF. The CDR3, as DNA: TGTGCCAGCAGTGGGGGGAGCAATCAGCCCCAGCATTTT.

This chain uses TRBV6-4 with TRBJ1-1; the D gene is possibly TRBD1 (5 bases). With 2 bases removed from V and 2 bases from J, the gap between germline ends came to 6 bases. In germline, CDR1 is MRHNA, CDR2 SNTAGT. CDR3 length: 13 residues. CDR3 coding DNA: TGTGCCAGCAGTGACCGGGACAACACTGAAGCTTTCTTT. It encodes CASSDRDNTEAFF.

The gene calls are TRBV15 and TRBJ1-2; unclear D gene. This CDR3 spans 20 amino acids. The germline V gene has CDR1 LNHNV and CDR2 YYDKDF (reference sequence). Trimming removed 4 bases from V and 0 bases from J, with 27 bases in between. In DNA, the CDR3 is TGTGCCACCAGCACGGGAAATCCCGAAGAGGTCTTGTTAGCTAACTATGGCTACACCTTC. This gives the protein CATSTGNPEEVLLANYGYTF.

CDR3 region: CASSFDRGGTGELFF. The CDR3, as DNA: TGTGCCAGCAGTTTCGACAGGGGAGGCACCGGGGAGCTGTTTTTT. This rearrangement joins TRBV7-2 to TRBJ2-2, with TRBD1 matching 8 bases. Germline CDR1 SGHTA, CDR2 FQGNSA. This CDR3 spans 15 amino acids. J lost 4 bases, V lost 6 bases, and 7 bases had no gene match.

This chain uses TRBV19 with TRBJ1-1, with 7 positions matching TRBD1. The CDR3 is 14 residues long. Germline V gives CDR1 LNHDA, CDR2 SQIVND (reference sequence). The junction had 6 bases not matched to a gene; V was cut back by 3 bases and J by 5 bases. CDR3 in amino acids: CASSILQGGTEAFF. In nucleotides, the CDR3 is TGTGCCAGTAGTATCCTCCAGGGGGGAACTGAAGCTTTCTTT.

This chain uses TRBV28 with TRBJ1-2, with D unclear. The V end was cut by 4 bases, the J end by 0 bases, with 12 bases between. The CDR3 is 15 amino acids. Germline-derived CDR1 and CDR2 are MDHEN and SYDVKM. The CDR3 here is CASSYSGISNYGYTF. The DNA for the CDR3 is TGTGCCAGCAGTTACTCCGGGATTTCTAACTATGGCTACACCTTC.

The J gene is TRBJ2-5, the V gene TRBV7-9; D may be TRBD2 (5 bases). The length of the CDR3 is 15 residues. Trimming shortened V by 0 bases and J by 0 bases, and 8 bases separated the two germline ends. Germline CDR1 reads SEHNR; CDR2 reads FQNEAQ (reference sequence). The CDR3 is CASSLAYGNQETQYF. The CDR3 DNA sequence: TGTGCCAGCAGCTTAGCCTACGGGAACCAAGAGACCCAGTACTTC. Drawing the rest from reference TRBV7-9 and TRBJ2-5, the complete variable domain is DTGVSQNPRHKITKRGQNVTFRCDPISEHNRLYWYRQTLGQGPEFLTYFQNEAQLEKSRLLSDRFSAERPKGSFSTLEIQRTEQGDSAMYLCASSLAYGNQETQYFGPGTRLLVL.

The CDR3 here is CASSSFGGARADAFF. The CDR3 DNA is TGTGCCAGCAGCTCCTTCGGAGGGGCGCGGGCCGATGCTTTCTTT. This rearrangement joins TRBV11-1 to TRBJ1-1; TRBD1 might be the D (5 bases). Trimming took 4 bases from V and 11 from J, leaving 23 bases between them. The CDR3 spans 15 residues. CDR1 and CDR2 (germline): SGHAT, FQDESV (reference sequence).

The rearrangement joins TRBV30 to TRBJ1-1; 9 nucleotides agree with TRBD1. The CDR3 extends over 14 amino acids. V shed 3 bases and J 5 bases; nucleotides not matched to a gene: 7. From germline, CDR1 is GTSNPN and CDR2 SVGIG (reference sequence). This chain's CDR3 is CAWSKQGARTEAFF. The DNA for the CDR3 is TGTGCCTGGAGCAAACAGGGGGCAAGGACTGAAGCTTTCTTT. The full variable domain, rest sourced from reference TRBV30 and TRBJ1-1, is SQTIHQWPATLVQPVGSPLSLECTVEGTSNPNLYWYRQAAGRGLQLLFYSVGIGQISSEVPQNLSASRPQDRQFILSSKKLLLSDSGFYLCAWSKQGARTEAFFGQGTRLTVV.

The chain has TRBV10-1 and TRBJ2-3, with a tentative D call TRBD2 (5 bases). The CDR3 totals 17 residues. V gave up 1 base and J gave up 2 bases, with 16 bases separating them. The germline CDR1 and CDR2 sequences are WNHNN and SYGVQD (reference sequence). The CDR3 nucleotides are TGCGCCAGCAGTGAGTTCTATCGAGCGGATATCACAGATACGCAGTATTTT. It translates to CASSEFYRADITDTQYF.

The V gene is TRBV19, the J gene TRBJ1-2; D gene uncertain. Germline CDR1 and CDR2: LNHDA and SQIVND (reference sequence). The CDR3 runs 14 residues. V was trimmed by 5 bases and J by 0 bases, leaving 10 bases between them. The CDR3 spells CASSPLTANYGYTF. CDR3 nucleotides: TGTGCCAGTAGTCCCCTCACAGCTAACTATGGCTACACCTTC.

This rearrangement joins TRBV6-5 to TRBJ2-2, with D possibly matching TRBD2 (5 bases). There are 15 residues in the CDR3. From germline, CDR1 is MNHEY and CDR2 SVGAGI. Trimming removed 6 bases from V and 2 bases from J, with 13 bases in between. CDR3 DNA sequence: TGTGCCAGCAGGGATGTCGGAGGCAACACCGGGGAGCTGTTTTTT. This encodes CASRDVGGNTGELFF.

V is TRBV7-2 and J is TRBJ2-7; 7 bases align to TRBD2. Trimming at V came to 5 bases and at J to 7 bases, leaving 20 bases not matched to a gene. Germline CDR1 is SGHTA and CDR2 is FQGNSA. The CDR3 runs 17 residues. The CDR3 loop reads CASSTTRGLPVGGEQYF. As DNA, the CDR3 is TGTGCCAGCAGCACGACCCGGGGACTACCCGTGGGGGGAGAGCAGTACTTC.

The chain has TRBV4-3 and TRBJ2-1; 7 positions agree with TRBD1. Trimming removed 0 bases from V and 5 bases from J; junction bases left unmatched: 4. Germline V lookup: CDR1 LGHNA, CDR2 YSLEER. This CDR3 contains 15 residues. CDR3 DNA: TGCGCCAGCAGCCAAGAGGGGACAGATCACAATGAGCAGTTCTTC. This translates into CASSQEGTDHNEQFF.

The V and J genes are TRBV7-9 and TRBJ2-5; perhaps TRBD2 as D (5 bases). The CDR3 length is 16 residues. In germline, CDR1 is SEHNR, CDR2 FQNEAQ (reference sequence). V lost 0 bases and J lost 0, with 11 bases in between. Here the CDR3 reads CASSLALAPYQETQYF. The CDR3 nucleotides read TGTGCCAGCAGCTTAGCGCTAGCCCCGTACCAAGAGACCCAGTACTTC.

The rearrangement uses TRBV18 and TRBJ2-1; D tentatively reads TRBD1 or TRBD2 (6 bases each). V lost 6 bases, J lost 3 bases, and 18 bases lay in between. This CDR3 is 16 amino acids long. Germline V gives CDR1 KGHSH, CDR2 LQKENI. The CDR3: CASSEQGLARYNEQFF. The CDR3 DNA reads TGTGCCAGCTCCGAACAGGGTCTAGCGCGCTACAATGAGCAGTTCTTC.

The chain joins TRBV24-1 to TRBJ2-2, with TRBD1 identical over 8 bases. Germline lookup yields CDR1 KGHDR and CDR2 SFDVKD. Unmatched junction bases numbered 11, after V lost 3 bases and J lost 6 bases. This CDR3 has 17 residues. The CDR3 protein is CATSDRTGKSDPGELFF. The CDR3 DNA reads TGTGCCACCAGTGATCGGACAGGGAAATCCGACCCCGGGGAGCTGTTTTTT.

The chain couples TRBV27 to TRBJ2-7; TRBD1 matches 9 bases. V dropped 5 bases and J dropped 2; count of bases not matched to a gene: 4. CDR3 length: 14 residues. Germline V lookup: CDR1 MNHEY, CDR2 SMNVEV (reference sequence). CDR3 amino acids: CASSPGQGTYEQYF. CDR3 DNA sequence: TGTGCCAGCAGTCCGGGACAGGGCACCTACGAGCAGTACTTC.

The chain carries TRBV2 and TRBJ2-1; 14 positions agree with TRBD2. Germline V gene sequence: CDR1 SNHLY, CDR2 FYNNEI. The CDR3 is 15 amino acids. The V segment lost 5 bases and the J segment 6 bases; nucleotides outside the gene matches: 3. CDR3 coding DNA: TGTGCCAGCAGTTCCGGGACTAGCGGGAGCAATGAGCAGTTCTTC. It translates to CASSSGTSGSNEQFF.

The chain joins TRBV7-8 to TRBJ1-2, with 7 bases matching TRBD1. This CDR3 spans 14 amino acids. CDR1 is SGHVS and CDR2 is FQNEAQ in the germline V gene. V dropped 5 bases and J dropped 4; count of bases not matched to a gene: 7. The CDR3 is CASSPATGSYGYTF. For the CDR3, the DNA is TGTGCCAGCAGCCCAGCGACAGGGAGCTATGGCTACACCTTC.

The chain is built from TRBV30 and TRBJ1-3; D might be TRBD1 (5 bases). CDR3 length: 12 amino acids. V lost 7 bases and J 4 bases, leaving 11 bases between the germline ends. In germline, CDR1 is GTSNPN, CDR2 SVGIG (reference sequence). The chain's CDR3 is CALRDGGNTIYF. The CDR3 DNA follows: TGTGCCTTACGGGACGGAGGAAACACCATATATTTT.

The chain employs TRBV19 and TRBJ1-5; D gene unclear. V was shortened by 0 bases and J by 0 bases, with 3 bases between the two germline ends. Looked up from germline, CDR1 is LNHDA and CDR2 is SQIVND (reference sequence). The CDR3 has 14 residues. The CDR3 DNA sequence: TGTGCCAGTAGTATAGATGGTAGCAATCAGCCCCAGCATTTT. Translating it yields CASSIDGSNQPQHF.